The clone carrying this T cell receptor beta chain was picked up many times. Antigen unknown. Via MiXCR, TCRdb re-called the 5' RACE reads, giving one row per CDR3 protein. Among roughly 300,000 distinct CDR3 sequences listed, roughly 8% were seen once. The data are from a study of CD8 T cells in ankylosing spondylitis. Study outcomes and limitations: Typical of ankylosing spondylitis blood, it appeared, was a TCR beta motif of under 10 highly homologous variants. The study looked at matched synovial fluid samples from ankylosing spondylitis patients. Disease-linked clones were reported to be significantly enriched there. Earlier studies detected some motif variants in reactive arthritis synovial fluid and blood. Clones linked to the disease showed a CD8+ phenotype. They occurred at relatively low frequencies in peripheral blood.

From germline, CDR1 is SQVTM and CDR2 ANQGSEA. This CDR3 comprises 14 residues. Trimming took off 5 bases at V and 0 bases at J, with 11 bases between the two ends. The sequence came from a male donor with ankylosing spondylitis. The chain joins TRBV29-1 to TRBJ2-1; maybe TRBD1 (6 bases). Material for sequencing was blood, either unsorted or a sorted T cell fraction (not recorded which). This chain's CDR3 is CSVIRDNSYNEQFF. The DNA of the CDR3 is TGCAGCGTTATACGGGACAACTCCTACAATGAGCAGTTCTTC.